What follows are 28 T cell receptor beta chains derived from one specimen sequenced in a study of T cell responses to AZD1222 COVID-19 vaccine. Assay used: immunoSEQ multiplex PCR; TCRdb lists only in-frame clones, some missing. The data contain 95,000 to 150,000 clones, roughly 90% of them singletons. Sequencing used peripheral blood, obtained on day 0 of AZD1222 vaccination. The receptor source for this set is an adult in good health.

V and J are TRBV6-5 and TRBJ2-2; 8 bases fit TRBD2. Germline assignment: CDR1 MNHEY and CDR2 SVGAGI. The CDR3 is 14 amino acids. After removal of 6 bases from V and 5 bases from J, the junction contained 5 bases not matched to a gene. CDR3 sequence reads: CASSPGRDTGELFF. The CDR3 DNA sequence: TGTGCCAGCAGCCCCGGGAGGGATACCGGGGAGCTGTTTTTT.

CDR3 residues: CASSPSGGQVYGYTF. The CDR3 bases are TGTGCCAGCTCACCTTCCGGCGGACAGGTCTATGGCTACACCTTC. The rearrangement links TRBV18 to TRBJ1-2; 7 bases line up with TRBD1. The CDR3 spans 15 residues. Trimming removed 3 bases from V and 4 bases from J; junction bases left unmatched: 8. Germline CDR1 and CDR2: KGHSH and LQKENI.

V is TRBV5-8 and J is TRBJ2-7; a possible D gene is TRBD2 (7 bases). The germline V gene has CDR1 SGHTS and CDR2 YDEGEE. With 5 bases removed from V and 1 base from J, the gap between germline ends came to 16 bases. The CDR3 runs to 15 residues. CDR3 residues: CASRRWGGASYEQYF. The DNA of the CDR3 is TGTGCCAGCAGGAGATGGGGGGGCGCATCCTACGAGCAGTACTTC.

This clone was recorded only once. The rearrangement uses TRBV5-1 and TRBJ1-2; D might be TRBD1 (5 bases). CDR1 is SGHRS and CDR2 is YFSETQ in the germline V gene. V shed 4 bases and J shed 8 bases, with 27 bases lying between them. The CDR3 runs 17 residues. The CDR3 DNA is TGCGCCAGCAGCGGTCTCGAGGGGACCGAGGGGAGTGGGGGCTACACCTTC. This codes for CASSGLEGTEGSGGYTF.

The V gene is TRBV6-5, the J gene TRBJ2-3, with no clear D. CDR1 is MNHEY, CDR2 SVGAGI, per germline. There are 11 residues in the CDR3. Trimming took 2 bases from V and 6 from J, leaving 3 bases between them. Written as DNA, the CDR3 is TGTGCCAGCAGTTACCTTGATACGCAGTATTTT. Protein sequence: CASSYLDTQYF.

The chain employs TRBV5-4 and TRBJ2-5, with D perhaps TRBD1 or TRBD2 (6 bases each). The CDR3 loop spans 14 amino acids. V shed 4 bases and J shed 0 bases, with 10 bases lying between them. The germline CDR1 and CDR2 sequences are SGHNT and YYREEE (reference sequence). CDR3 DNA sequence: TGTGCCAGCAGCCTCGGGGGCTACCAAGAGACCCAGTACTTC. It is translated as CASSLGGYQETQYF.

The chain joins TRBV29-1 to TRBJ2-7; the D is unclear. With 5 bases removed from V and 4 bases from J, the gap between germline ends came to 15 bases. This CDR3 is built from 13 residues. The germline CDR1 and CDR2 sequences are SQVTM and ANQGSEA. Here the CDR3 reads CSVYQDLGYEQYF. The DNA of the CDR3 is TGCAGCGTTTATCAGGACCTAGGGTACGAGCAGTACTTC.

The count of this clone is one. This chain joins TRBV7-9 and TRBJ2-2; D may be TRBD2 (6 bases). This CDR3 comprises 17 residues. V was cut by 7 bases and J by 4 bases, with 22 bases left in between. Per germline, CDR1 SEHNR and CDR2 FQNEAQ (reference sequence). The CDR3 reads CASTPWMPTGVTGELFF. The CDR3 DNA follows: TGTGCCAGCACCCCGTGGATGCCGACGGGGGTCACCGGGGAGCTGTTTTTT.

This clone was counted once. The rearrangement uses TRBV19 and TRBJ1-4; the D gene is possibly TRBD1 (6 bases). Trimming stripped 5 bases from V and 7 bases from J, with 11 bases between. The CDR3 extends over 13 amino acids. Looked up from germline, CDR1 is LNHDA and CDR2 is SQIVND (reference sequence). The CDR3 coding sequence is TGTGCCAGTAGTGGACAGTGGGCTGAAAAACTGTTTTTT. Protein sequence: CASSGQWAEKLFF.

The rearrangement links TRBV9 to TRBJ2-2; D perhaps matches TRBD2 (6 bases). There are 15 residues in the CDR3. Germline V gene sequence: CDR1 SGDLS, CDR2 YYNGEE. V shed 6 bases and J shed 4 bases, with 16 bases lying between them. The CDR3 sequence is CASKGPGVGTGELFF. The CDR3 DNA reads as TGTGCCAGCAAAGGCCCGGGGGTGGGCACCGGGGAGCTGTTTTTT.

Only a few counts were recorded for this clone. The V and J genes are TRBV10-2 and TRBJ1-5, with D possibly matching TRBD1 (5 bases). CDR3 length: 14 amino acids. The germline V and J ends were trimmed by 3 bases and 4 bases, with 10 bases remaining between them. Germline-derived CDR1 and CDR2 are WSHSY and SAAADI. CDR3 in amino acids: CASSEYRRNQPQHF. In DNA, the CDR3 is TGCGCCAGCAGTGAATACAGGCGGAATCAGCCCCAGCATTTT.

The rearrangement uses TRBV27 and TRBJ2-7, with no clear D. Germline V gives CDR1 MNHEY, CDR2 SMNVEV (reference sequence). V was clipped by 4 bases and J by 6 bases, with 13 bases between them. This CDR3 comprises 13 residues. The CDR3 reads CASSSTYEVEQYF. CDR3 DNA: TGTGCCAGCAGTTCGACGTACGAGGTCGAGCAGTACTTC.

This rearrangement joins TRBV7-9 to TRBJ1-1, with D perhaps TRBD1 (6 bases). With 1 base removed from V and 5 bases from J, the gap between germline ends came to 11 bases. CDR1 SEHNR and CDR2 FQNEAQ come from the germline V gene (reference sequence). The CDR3 consists of 14 residues. The DNA of the CDR3 is TGTGCCAGCAGCTTAGAGGGGGTTTGGACTGAAGCTTTCTTT. This encodes CASSLEGVWTEAFF.

The CDR3 DNA is TGTGCCAGCAGCCTGTCCTACGAGCAGTACTTC. As protein: CASSLSYEQYF. This chain joins TRBV3-1 (or the pseudogene TRBV3-2) and TRBJ2-7; D uncertain. CDR1 and CDR2 (germline): LGHDT, YNNKEL (reference sequence). This CDR3 comprises 11 residues. V was pared by 4 bases and J by 1 base, with 2 bases between.

The V and J genes are TRBV28 and TRBJ2-7, with a possible D match to TRBD2 (5 bases). This CDR3 comprises 14 residues. CDR1 is MDHEN, CDR2 SYDVKM, per germline. V lost 7 bases and J 5 bases, leaving 18 bases between the germline ends. The CDR3 spells CASTEVTRTHEQYF. The CDR3, as DNA: TGTGCCAGCACCGAAGTGACGAGGACTCACGAGCAGTACTTC.

The chain links TRBV2 to TRBJ2-5; 10 bases fit TRBD2. V lost 6 bases to trimming and J lost 4 bases; unmatched junction nucleotides: 11. From germline, CDR1 is SNHLY and CDR2 FYNNEI. The CDR3 has 16 amino acids. In DNA form, the CDR3 reads TGTGCCAGCAGCGAGCGGGAGGGCCGGATGCGAGAGACCCAGTACTTC. Translation: CASSEREGRMRETQYF.

This sequence joins TRBV28 and TRBJ2-5, with 9 bases that match TRBD1. Germline lookup yields CDR1 MDHEN and CDR2 SYDVKM. Unmatched junction bases numbered 3, after V lost 8 bases and J lost 2 bases. The CDR3 has 13 residues. DNA for the CDR3: TGTGCCAGCGACGACAGGGGGCAAGAGACCCAGTACTTC. It yields the protein CASDDRGQETQYF.

This clone has a single count. The CDR3 spells CASSLDVATKPQHF. In nucleotides, the CDR3 is TGTGCCAGCTCATTAGACGTGGCCACCAAGCCCCAGCATTTT. This chain uses TRBV18 with TRBJ1-5, with D unclear. CDR3 size: 14 residues. V lost 5 bases and J lost 8, with 16 bases in between. Looked up from germline, CDR1 is KGHSH and CDR2 is LQKENI.

This rearrangement joins TRBV6-6 to TRBJ2-2, with 7 bases matching TRBD2. The V and J ends lost 7 bases and 0 bases, in that order; junction bases with no gene match: 5. The germline V gene encodes CDR1 MNHNY and CDR2 SVGAGI (reference sequence). The CDR3 runs 15 residues. CDR3 amino acids: CASTLAEANTGELFF. CDR3 nucleotide sequence: TGTGCCAGCACTCTAGCGGAAGCGAACACCGGGGAGCTGTTTTTT.

The chain couples TRBV9 to TRBJ2-1; 7 bases agree with TRBD2. The CDR3 is made up of 15 amino acids. Germline V CDR1 and CDR2: SGDLS, YYNGEE. V trimming: 1 base; J trimming: 3 bases; junction bases outside the gene matches: 4. CDR3 residues: CASSVLAGVYNEQFF. Written as DNA, the CDR3 is TGTGCCAGCAGCGTACTGGCGGGGGTCTACAATGAGCAGTTCTTC.

V is TRBV7-2 and J is TRBJ2-5; D possibly corresponds to TRBD1 (6 bases). Per germline, CDR1 SGHTA and CDR2 FQGNSA. Deletions cut 4 bases from V and 1 base from J, with 7 bases between. The CDR3 consists of 13 residues. The CDR3 protein is CASSYRAQETQYF. The CDR3 DNA is TGTGCCAGCAGCTACAGGGCCCAAGAGACCCAGTACTTC.

The rearrangement links TRBV11-2 to TRBJ1-2; D unclear. The length of the CDR3 is 17 residues. V lost 6 bases, J lost 0 bases, and 20 bases lay in between. The germline CDR1 and CDR2 sequences are SGHAT and FQNNGV. The CDR3 coding sequence is TGTGCCAGCAGGGATTTATTAGTGGCACAGTCTAACTATGGCTACACCTTC. It encodes CASRDLLVAQSNYGYTF.

The V and J genes are TRBV6-5 and TRBJ1-1; no firm D call. Germline CDR1 and CDR2: MNHEY and SVGAGI. The CDR3 is made up of 16 amino acids. Between the trimmed V and J ends, which lost 0 bases and 3 bases, there was a span of 14 bases. CDR3 in DNA: TGTGCCAGCAGTTACTCGGGAGGCGCTAGTGACACTGAAGCTTTCTTT. Translating it yields CASSYSGGASDTEAFF.

V is TRBV6-5 and J is TRBJ1-5; D call uncertain. The CDR3 length is 13 residues. Germline CDR1 reads MNHEY; CDR2 reads SVGAGI. V lost 4 bases, J lost 2 bases, and 6 bases lay in between. The CDR3 sequence: CASSFFGNQPQHF. CDR3 nucleotide sequence: TGTGCCAGCAGTTTTTTCGGCAATCAGCCCCAGCATTTT.

This clone was detected ten times or more. V usage is TRBV7-2 and J usage is TRBJ2-1; D assignment may be TRBD1 or TRBD2 (5 bases each). CDR1 SGHTA and CDR2 FQGNSA come from the germline V gene. The CDR3 is 16 amino acids. Between the trimmed V and J ends, which lost 5 bases and 7 bases, there was a span of 21 bases. The CDR3 bases are TGTGCCAGCAGCCTCAGGGACCCCCGGGTAGGGAATGAGCAGTTCTTC. This translates into CASSLRDPRVGNEQFF.

The CDR3 region has the DNA TGTGCCAGCAGCCCCTCTAGTTACGCCAACACCGGGGAGCTGTTTTTT. This encodes CASSPSSYANTGELFF. The V call is TRBV7-2, the J call TRBJ2-2; D unclear. The germline V gene has CDR1 SGHTA and CDR2 FQGNSA. Trimming took 5 bases from V and 2 from J, leaving 15 bases between them. There are 16 residues in the CDR3. The whole variable domain, filled in from reference TRBV7-2 and TRBJ2-2, reads GAGVSQSPSNKVTEKGKDVELRCDPISGHTALYWYRQSLGQGLEFLIYFQGNSAPDKSGLPSDRFSAERTGGSVSTLTIQRTQQEDSAVYLCASSPSSYANTGELFFGEGSRLTVL.

The CDR3 coding sequence is TGTGCCAGCAGTTCTACCGAAGGGCCCCAGCATTTT. It specifies CASSSTEGPQHF. The genes are TRBV2 and TRBJ1-5; no firm D call. The CDR3 runs 12 residues. V dropped 5 bases and J dropped 9 bases, with 11 bases sitting between them. The V gene's germline CDR1 is SNHLY and CDR2 FYNNEI.

The rearrangement joins TRBV6-6 to TRBJ2-2; 8 bases agree with TRBD1. From germline, CDR1 is MNHNY and CDR2 SVGAGI (reference sequence). V shed 3 bases, J shed 1 base, and the junction held 1 base outside the gene matches. The CDR3 extends over 15 amino acids. The CDR3 spells CASSYGQGNTGELFF. For the CDR3, the DNA is TGTGCCAGCAGTTATGGACAGGGGAACACCGGGGAGCTGTTTTTT.